This TCR beta chain was obtained from a study of CD8 T cells in ankylosing spondylitis. This clonotype was found many times. Its antigen is unknown. Per the germline V gene, CDR1 is LGHNA and CDR2 is YNFKEQ. The length of the CDR3 is 13 residues. V lost 5 bases and J lost 0, with 8 bases in between. One entry per CDR3 protein, called by TCRdb with MiXCR from the 5' RACE reads. The sample has roughly 100,000 distinct CDR3 sequences; roughly 8.3% are singletons. Study results and caveats: A motif of 7 to 9 highly homologous TCR beta variants was seen as apparently characteristic of ankylosing spondylitis blood. As reported, disease-linked clones showed significant enrichment in matched ankylosing spondylitis synovial fluid.

This TCR was recovered from a male donor with ankylosing spondylitis or in good health (not recorded which). This chain connects TRBV4-2 to TRBJ2-7; D is unresolved. The source material was blood, either unsorted or a sorted T cell fraction (not recorded which). The CDR3 sequence is CASSSQTSYEQYF. As DNA, the CDR3 is TGTGCCAGCAGCTCCCAAACCTCCTACGAGCAGTACTTC.